Following are 9 T cell receptor beta chains from one sample sequenced in a study of T cell repertoires in cytomegalovirus infection (dated by TCRdb to about 2019). Per the publication, the treatment or condition label means: in vitro stimulation with specific CMV peptide epitopes to enrich CMV-specific T cells. Their target antigens are unknown. Sequenced using an Illumina HiSeq 1500. TCRdb redid the processing of the public reads, applying fastp at Q25 and MiXCR, and retained in-frame beta chains. Every distinct CDR3 protein forms one entry, paired with its most common genes and DNA. The sample data list around 360,000 distinct CDR3 sequences, and about 35% of these were observed just once. Of the sample, approximately 15% falls within the top ten clones. The source material was cultured PBMCs, sampled from culture after CMV antigen stimulation. These receptors came from a human donor in good health (CMV status not recorded). Some clones in this sample may be carry-over from other donors' samples.

The chain joins TRBV7-2 to TRBJ1-4, with D uncertain. The V end was cut by 5 bases, the J end by 8 bases, with 12 bases between. Germline values: CDR1 SGHTA, CDR2 FQGNSA. The CDR3 has 13 residues. DNA of the CDR3: TGTGCCAGCAGCCAGAGGACCGCGGAAAAACTGTTTTTT. Encoded protein: CASSQRTAEKLFF. Full variable domain (remainder filled in from reference TRBV7-2 and TRBJ1-4): GAGVSQSPSNKVTEKGKDVELRCDPISGHTALYWYRQSLGQGLEFLIYFQGNSAPDKSGLPSDRFSAERTGGSVSTLTIQRTQQEDSAVYLCASSQRTAEKLFFGSGTQLSVL.

The chain links TRBV27 to TRBJ2-1; D possibly corresponds to TRBD2 (5 bases). Trimming removed 2 bases at V and 1 base at J, with 6 bases between. The CDR3 covers 14 residues. Germline loops: CDR1 MNHEY, CDR2 SMNVEV (reference sequence). CDR3 protein: CASSLRESYNEQFF. The CDR3 nucleotides read TGTGCCAGCAGTTTAAGGGAGTCCTACAATGAGCAGTTCTTC.

The rearrangement uses TRBV19 and TRBJ1-4; TRBD1 aligns across 8 bases. J gave up 7 bases and V 5 bases, and 12 bases lay outside the gene matches. Germline V gene data show CDR1 as LNHDA and CDR2 as SQIVND (reference sequence). This CDR3 is 16 amino acids long. CDR3 sequence (DNA): TGTGCCAGTAGTGATCCGGGACAGGCCGGAGGTGAAAAACTGTTTTTT. Its translation: CASSDPGQAGGEKLFF.

The chain links TRBV12-5 to TRBJ1-2; D remains unclear. V gave up 0 bases and J gave up 11 bases, with 25 bases separating them. CDR3 length: 17 residues. The germline gives CDR1 LGHNT, CDR2 FRNRAP. The CDR3 DNA follows: TGTGCTAGTGGTTTGGTACTTGGTAGGGCCAACCCGAGAGAGTACACCTTC. Encoded protein: CASGLVLGRANPREYTF.

The chain combines TRBV2 with TRBJ2-3; D not resolved. Trimming removed 4 bases from V and 6 bases from J, with 14 bases in between. CDR1 and CDR2 (germline): SNHLY, FYNNEI. This CDR3 contains 14 residues. The CDR3 nucleotides are TGTGCCAGCAGTGCGGTGGGTAGACGCGATACGCAGTATTTT. Its protein product is CASSAVGRRDTQYF.

Only a few counts were recorded for this clonotype. The rearrangement joins TRBV4-3 to TRBJ1-2; D gene uncertain. This CDR3 has 15 residues. The ends were cut back, 0 bases at V and 6 bases at J, with 14 bases in the middle. The germline CDR1 and CDR2 sequences are LGHNA and YSLEER. The CDR3 sequence is CASSQELAPGHGYTF. The CDR3 DNA reads TGCGCCAGCAGCCAAGAACTGGCCCCCGGCCATGGCTACACCTTC.

This chain uses TRBV18 with TRBJ2-2, with D uncertain. V shed 2 bases and J shed 1 base, with 5 bases lying between them. Germline values: CDR1 KGHSH, CDR2 LQKENI. There are 14 residues in the CDR3. This chain's CDR3 is CASSPAGNTGELFF. Written as DNA, the CDR3 is TGTGCCAGCTCACCAGCAGGGAACACCGGGGAGCTGTTTTTT.

The V gene is TRBV11-2, the J gene TRBJ2-2; the D is unclear. Germline assignment: CDR1 SGHAT and CDR2 FQNNGV. V was clipped by 1 base and J by 4 bases, with 7 bases between them. CDR3 size: 14 residues. CDR3 DNA: TGTGCCAGCAGCTTAGGGCAGATCACCGGGGAGCTGTTTTTT. The encoded protein is CASSLGQITGELFF.

CDR3 protein: CASSHSPGGSYNEQFF. In nucleotides, the CDR3 is TGTGCCAGCAGCCACTCCCCGGGAGGTTCCTACAATGAGCAGTTCTTC. The J gene is TRBJ2-1, the V gene TRBV6-8; 7 bases line up with TRBD2. The CDR3 has 16 amino acids. Germline trimming cut 6 bases from V and 1 base from J; bases unmatched to any gene: 9. In germline, CDR1 is MNHGY, CDR2 SAAAGT.